This TCR beta chain is drawn from a study of cytomegalovirus exposure and HLA in healthy donors. This clone was seen only once. The antigen remains undetermined. The CDR3 loop spans 16 amino acids. Germline V lookup: CDR1 MNHEY, CDR2 SVGAGI. The ends lost 0 bases at V and 4 bases at J; junction bases unmatched: 7. Overall study findings and caveats: TCR beta chain V- and J-gene trimming was linked, in a later analysis, to a missense variant in DCLRE1C.

A multiplex PCR was run with 60 Vbeta primers and 13 Jbeta primers. TCRdb's table, derived via immunoSEQ multiplex PCR, lists solely in-frame clones and lacks some. The top ten clones hold roughly 6.4% of a sample with 160,000 or so clones, around 72% of them seen once. Sequencing used PBMCs. The rearrangement links TRBV6-5 to TRBJ1-2; 8 nucleotides align to TRBD1. This receptor was identified in a woman in her 40s in good health and CMV-seropositive. The CDR3 loop is CASSYSAGGAGYGYTF. CDR3 nucleotides: TGTGCCAGCAGTTACTCGGCAGGGGGCGCCGGCTATGGCTACACCTTC.